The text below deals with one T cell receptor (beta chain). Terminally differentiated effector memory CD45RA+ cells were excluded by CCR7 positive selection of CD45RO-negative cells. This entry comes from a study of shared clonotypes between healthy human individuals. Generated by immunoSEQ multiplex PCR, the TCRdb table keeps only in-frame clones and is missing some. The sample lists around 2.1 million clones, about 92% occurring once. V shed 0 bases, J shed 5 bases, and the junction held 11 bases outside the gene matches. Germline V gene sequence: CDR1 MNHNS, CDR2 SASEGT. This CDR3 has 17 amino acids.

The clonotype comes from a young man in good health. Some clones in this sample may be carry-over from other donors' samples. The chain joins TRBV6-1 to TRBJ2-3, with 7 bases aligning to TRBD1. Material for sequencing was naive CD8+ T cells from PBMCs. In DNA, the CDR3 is TGTGCCAGCAGTGAAGCAGGATGGGGACAGCGGATAGATACGCAGTATTTT. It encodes CASSEAGWGQRIDTQYF.